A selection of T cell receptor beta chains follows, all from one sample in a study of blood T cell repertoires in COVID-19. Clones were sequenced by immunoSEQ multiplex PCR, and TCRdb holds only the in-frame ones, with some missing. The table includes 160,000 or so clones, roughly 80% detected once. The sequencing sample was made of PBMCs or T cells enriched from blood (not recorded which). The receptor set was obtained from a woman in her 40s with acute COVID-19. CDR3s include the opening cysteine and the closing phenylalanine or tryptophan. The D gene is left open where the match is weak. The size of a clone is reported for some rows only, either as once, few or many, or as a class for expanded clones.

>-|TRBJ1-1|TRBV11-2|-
TGTGCCAGCAGCCCGCCTATTAAGAACACTGAAGCTTTCTTT
CASSPPIKNTEAFF
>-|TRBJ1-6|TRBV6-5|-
TGTGCCAGCAGGTACAGGGAGAGCTCCTATAATTCACCCCTCCACTTT
CASRYRESSYNSPLHF
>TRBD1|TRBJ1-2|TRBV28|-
TGTGCCAGCAGAGACCAGGGGGTCTATGGCTACACCTTC
CASRDQGVYGYTF
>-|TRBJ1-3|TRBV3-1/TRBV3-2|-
TGTGCCAGCAGCCAGGCGCCGGGGGGATCGGGAAACACCATATATTTT
CASSQAPGGSGNTIYF
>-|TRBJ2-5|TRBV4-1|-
TGCGCCAGCAGCCAAGATCGAGGTAGACAAGAGACCCAGTACTTC
CASSQDRGRQETQYF
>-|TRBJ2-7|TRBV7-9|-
TGTGCCAGCAGCTTACCCCACCAAGCCCCCTACGAGCAGTACTTC
CASSLPHQAPYEQYF
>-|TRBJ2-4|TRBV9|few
TGTGCCAGCAGCGTAGGATTGTTAGATAACATTCAGTACTTC
CASSVGLLDNIQYF
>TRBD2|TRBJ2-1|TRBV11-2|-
TGTGCCAGCAGCCATCCCGAGGGAGGGAGCTCCTACAATGAGCAGTTCTTC
CASSHPEGGSSYNEQFF
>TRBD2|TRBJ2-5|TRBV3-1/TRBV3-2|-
TGTGCCAGCAGCCAAAATAACGTGGCTAGCGGGCGGGGAGAGACCCAGTACTTC
CASSQNNVASGRGETQYF
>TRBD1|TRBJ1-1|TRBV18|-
TGTGCCAGCTCACCCTCCCGGGACAGTGAAGCTTTCTTT
CASSPSRDSEAFF
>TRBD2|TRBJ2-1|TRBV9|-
TGTGCCAGCAGCGTAATGGGGACTAGCGACAATGAGCAGTTCTTC
CASSVMGTSDNEQFF
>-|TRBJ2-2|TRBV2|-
TGTGCCAGCGGGGGCCGAGGAACCGGGGAGCTGTTTTTT
CASGGRGTGELFF
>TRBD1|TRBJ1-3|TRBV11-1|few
TGTGCCAGCAGCTTCGCCGGGACAGCCGGAAACACCATATATTTT
CASSFAGTAGNTIYF
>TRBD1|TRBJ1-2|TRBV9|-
TGTGCCAGCAGCGTATCGGGACAGGGCACCTATGGCTACACCTTC
CASSVSGQGTYGYTF
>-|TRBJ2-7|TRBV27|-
TGTGCCAGCAGTTTAAGGGGGGGGAGCGGTGACTACGAGCAGTACTTC
CASSLRGGSGDYEQYF
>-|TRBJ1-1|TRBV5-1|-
TGCGCCAGCAGCTCGGGGGCTGAAGCTTTCTTT
CASSSGAEAFF
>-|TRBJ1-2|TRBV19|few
TGTGCCAGTAGAGTTAAACATGACAGATTCTATGGCTACACCTTC
CASRVKHDRFYGYTF